This TCR beta chain comes out of a study of cytomegalovirus exposure and HLA in healthy donors. Findings and limits, study-wide: 87-base-pair reads could not separate some V segments, including TRBV6-2 and TRBV6-3. A previous analysis found most TCR beta V segments productive roughly 87% or roughly 30% of the time.

The table lists this clone with a few counts. The antigen is not known. Researchers ran the PCR with 60 Vbeta and 13 Jbeta primers. Only in-frame clones appear in the TCRdb table, and some are missing; sequencing was by immunoSEQ multiplex PCR. The sample yields more than 50,000 clones, roughly 77% seen once. Germline CDR1 and CDR2: MRHNA and SNTAGT. V lost 0 bases to trimming and J lost 2 bases; unmatched junction nucleotides: 3. The CDR3 is made up of 16 amino acids. The specimen sequenced was PBMCs. The clonotype comes from a woman in her forties in good health and CMV-seropositive. V gene TRBV6-4 combines with J gene TRBJ2-3; TRBD2 matches at 9 bases. CDR3 protein: CASSDSGGGATDTQYF. In DNA form, the CDR3 reads TGTGCCAGCAGTGACTCAGGCGGGGGGGCCACAGATACGCAGTATTTT.